The T cell receptor (beta chain) described here comes from a study of blood T cells in healthy people across ages. Notes on the study in general: Considered underestimates were the diversity estimates obtained from one million T cells. Both higher diversity and more naive CD4+ cells marked long-lived donors when set against aged donors. PBMC samples, being unsorted, prevented any conclusive comparison of naive and antigen-experienced cells.

The CDR3 runs to 14 residues. V gave up 3 bases and J gave up 11 bases; unmatched junction bases: 12. The germline V gene has CDR1 SGHRS and CDR2 YFSETQ. Then a second PCR, running roughly 7 to 11 cycles, was carried out with a sample-barcoded 5' primer and a J-beta primer mix. TCRdb reanalysed the 5' RACE reads using MiXCR and keeps one entry per CDR3 protein. Of roughly 680,000 distinct CDR3 sequences detected, 45% to 60% appear once; the ten largest clones hold about 14%. Of note for this clonotype: The antigen is undetermined. This clone may be a read error of a much larger clone one base away.

Healthy Caucasian individuals from Russia aged about 6 to 100 served as donors. Sequenced input: blood. The receptor's source is a woman older than 75 in good health. This chain joins TRBV5-1 and TRBJ2-5; 8 bases map to TRBD1. CDR3 bases: TGCGCCAGCAGCTCAATGGCAGGGGGCAATGAGCAGTACTTC. It encodes CASSSMAGGNEQYF. The full variable domain, with the rest looked up from reference TRBV5-1 and TRBJ2-5, is KAGVTQTPRYLIKTRGQQVTLSCSPISGHRSVSWYQQTPGQGLQFLFEYFSETQRNKGNFPGRFSGRQFSNSRSEMNVSTLELGDSALYLCASSSMAGGNEQYFGPGTRLLVL.